This TCR beta chain was sequenced during a study of blood T cell repertoires in COVID-19. Libraries were prepared by immunoSEQ multiplex PCR; TCRdb keeps only in-frame clonotypes and omits some of them. The repertoire consists of tens of thousands of clones, with 91% occurring once and the leading ten covering 8.6%. This CDR3 is built from 14 residues. The V gene's germline CDR1 is MGHRA and CDR2 YSYEKL. V lost 1 base, J lost 9 bases, and 8 bases stayed unmatched. The chain combines TRBV4-1 with TRBJ2-7; 8 nucleotides match TRBD2. Sequencing input: peripheral blood. The TCR comes from a human donor in a cohort sampled during active COVID-19. CDR3 nucleotide sequence: TGCGCCAGCAGCCAAGTTAGCGGGATCGGGGGGCAGTACTTC. Translated: CASSQVSGIGGQYF.